This TCR beta chain is drawn from a study of blood T cells in healthy people across ages. Study outcomes and limitations: A strong correlation was seen between TCR beta diversity and naive T cell percentage.

A second PCR of about 6 to 11 cycles used a sample-barcoded 5' primer and a J-beta primer mix. A template-switch adaptor with 12 random nucleotides tagged each cDNA molecule. TCRdb passed the 5' RACE reads through MiXCR, listing each CDR3 protein once. This table has roughly 800,000 distinct CDR3 sequences, 58% appearing once. This clonotype was seen more than once but under ten times. Its antigen is not identified. V was clipped by 6 bases and J by 5 bases, with 8 bases between them. The CDR3 covers 12 residues. Germline lookup yields CDR1 KGHSH and CDR2 LQKENI. Isolation per sample recovered at least 7 million PBMCs. Total RNA was extracted at no less than 5.5 micrograms per sample.

Sequencing was performed on blood. The rearrangement uses TRBV18 and TRBJ1-5; D unclear. The sequence was obtained from a man aged 30 to 45 in good health. Written as DNA, the CDR3 is TGTGCCAGCTCGGATTCGCATCAGCCCCAGCATTTT. Translated: CASSDSHQPQHF.